The 11 T cell receptor beta chains in this list originate from one sample, sequenced in a study of CD8+ T cells in alopecia areata. The treatment was: oral pan-JAK inhibitor, 5-10 mg twice daily. Reverse transcribed after extraction, RNA yielded cDNA as the sequencing template. Sequenced by immunoSEQ multiplex PCR; TCRdb stores in-frame clones only, minus some. The profile covers 140,000 to 150,000 clones, with about 59% appearing a single time and about 15% taken by the ten largest. The sample was CD8+ T cells sorted from blood, taken at week 4, from a patient treated with tofacitinib. These TCRs come from a human donor with alopecia areata.

The gene calls are TRBV30 and TRBJ1-5; no firm D call. This CDR3 has 14 residues. Looked up from germline, CDR1 is GTSNPN and CDR2 is SVGIG (reference sequence). Between the trimmed V and J ends, which lost 0 bases and 5 bases, there was a span of 11 bases. The CDR3 region has the DNA TGTGCCTGGAGTGTAGGTGCGGGGTATCAGCCCCAGCATTTT. Translated, it gives CAWSVGAGYQPQHF.

This clone was detected a few times. The chain carries TRBV29-1 and TRBJ2-7, with 7 bases matching TRBD1. This CDR3 region has 14 residues. The V gene's germline CDR1 is SQVTM and CDR2 ANQGSEA. V was pared by 6 bases and J by 5 bases, with 13 bases of the junction left unmatched. The CDR3 spells CSVELRQGFDEQYF. CDR3 in DNA: TGCAGCGTCGAACTCCGACAGGGTTTCGACGAGCAGTACTTC.

In DNA form, the CDR3 reads TGTGCCAGCAGCTCCCGGGACAGCTATGGCTACACCTTC. As protein: CASSSRDSYGYTF. The rearrangement uses TRBV5-6 and TRBJ1-2, with 7 bases identical to TRBD1. The CDR3 has 13 residues. V was clipped by 3 bases and J by 4 bases; unmatched bases: 3. Per germline, CDR1 SGHDT and CDR2 YYEEEE.

V usage is TRBV27 and J usage is TRBJ2-1; D might be TRBD1 (6 bases). The ends were cut back, 3 bases at V and 3 bases at J, with 18 bases in the middle. This CDR3 spans 17 amino acids. CDR1 and CDR2 from the germline V gene are MNHEY and SMNVEV (reference sequence). The CDR3 sequence: CASSFGLGTPLYNEQFF. CDR3 DNA sequence: TGTGCCAGCAGTTTTGGGCTTGGGACACCACTCTACAATGAGCAGTTCTTC.

The chain has TRBV7-3 and TRBJ1-1, with D unclear. The germline gives CDR1 SGHTA, CDR2 FQGTGA. CDR3 length: 15 residues. With 4 bases removed from V and 8 bases from J, the gap between germline ends came to 20 bases. The CDR3 DNA follows: TGTGCCAGCAGCTCCAGAATCGGTTCAGTCCACGAAGCTTTCTTT. Residues: CASSSRIGSVHEAFF.

V and J are TRBV7-9 and TRBJ2-7, with TRBD2 as a possible D gene (5 bases). Between the trimmed V and J ends, which lost 5 bases and 3 bases, there was a span of 17 bases. CDR3 size: 15 residues. Germline V gives CDR1 SEHNR, CDR2 FQNEAQ (reference sequence). CDR3 region: CASSPGPDSDYEQYF. The CDR3 DNA reads TGTGCCAGCAGCCCCGGTCCGGACTCCGACTACGAGCAGTACTTC. The variable domain in full, with the rest retrieved from reference TRBV7-9 and TRBJ2-7, is DTGVSQNPRHKITKRGQNVTFRCDPISEHNRLYWYRQTLGQGPEFLTYFQNEAQLEKSRLLSDRFSAERPKGSFSTLEIQRTEQGDSAMYLCASSPGPDSDYEQYFGPGTRLTVT.

The genes are TRBV30 and TRBJ1-2; no reliable D call. This CDR3 comprises 13 residues. The germline gives CDR1 GTSNPN, CDR2 SVGIG (reference sequence). V gave up 4 bases and J gave up 3 bases, with 12 bases separating them. CDR3 nucleotides: TGTGCCTGGAAGTTGCCGTGGGACTATGGCTACACCTTC. Translated: CAWKLPWDYGYTF.

The V and J genes are TRBV13 and TRBJ2-7; no reliable D call. In germline, CDR1 is PRHDT, CDR2 FYEKMQ (reference sequence). This CDR3 spans 15 amino acids. Trimming left V 1 base short and J 2 bases short, with 12 bases between. In DNA, the CDR3 is TGTGCCAGCAGCTTAGTCGGGCGCGCCGCCTACGAGCAGTACTTC. Amino acid sequence: CASSLVGRAAYEQYF.

The CDR3 bases are TGTGCCACGCATCTAGCGGGTCACACAGATACGCAGTATTTT. This codes for CATHLAGHTDTQYF. The chain has TRBV6-5 and TRBJ2-3, with TRBD2 identical over 8 bases. The CDR3 covers 14 residues. The germline CDR1 and CDR2 sequences are MNHEY and SVGAGI. V shed 10 bases and J 2 bases; nucleotides not matched to a gene: 8.

This chain uses TRBV5-6 with TRBJ2-7, with no clear D. There are 14 residues in the CDR3. Trimming cost V 4 bases and J 6 bases, with 17 bases left between them. The germline CDR1 and CDR2 sequences are SGHDT and YYEEEE. For the CDR3, the DNA is TGTGCCAGCAGCCCAACTTCTATCGGCTCCGAGCAGTACTTC. This gives the protein CASSPTSIGSEQYF. Based on the CDR3 plus reference TRBV5-6 and TRBJ2-7, the full variable domain is DAGVTQSPTHLIKTRGQQVTLRCSPKSGHDTVSWYQQALGQGPQFIFQYYEEEERQRGNFPDRFSGHQFPNYSSELNVNALLLGDSALYLCASSPTSIGSEQYFGPGTRLTVT.

This clone was counted only a few times. J is TRBJ1-2 and V is TRBV30; a weak D match, TRBD1 (5 bases). V was cut by 5 bases and J by 3 bases, with 16 bases left in between. Germline values: CDR1 GTSNPN, CDR2 SVGIG (reference sequence). CDR3 length: 14 amino acids. The CDR3 DNA reads as TGTGCCTGGGGCCCGGGGGAATTTTACTATGGCTACACCTTC. Translated, it gives CAWGPGEFYYGYTF.